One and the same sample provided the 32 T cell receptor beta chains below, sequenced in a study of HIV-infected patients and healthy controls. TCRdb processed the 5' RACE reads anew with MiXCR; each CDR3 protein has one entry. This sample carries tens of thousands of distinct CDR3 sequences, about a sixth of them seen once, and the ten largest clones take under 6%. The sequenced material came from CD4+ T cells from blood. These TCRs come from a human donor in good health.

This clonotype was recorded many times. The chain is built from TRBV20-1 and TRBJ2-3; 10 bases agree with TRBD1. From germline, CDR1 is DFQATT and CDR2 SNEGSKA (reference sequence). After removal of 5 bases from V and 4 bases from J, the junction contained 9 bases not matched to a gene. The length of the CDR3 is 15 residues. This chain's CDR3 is CSALSDRGRADTQYF. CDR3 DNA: TGCAGTGCTCTCTCAGACAGGGGGCGAGCAGATACGCAGTATTTT.

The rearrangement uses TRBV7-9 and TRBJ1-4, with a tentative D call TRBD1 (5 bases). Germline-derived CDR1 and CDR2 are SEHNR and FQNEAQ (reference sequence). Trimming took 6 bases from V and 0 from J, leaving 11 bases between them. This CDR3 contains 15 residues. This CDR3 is CASSRDATTNEKLFF. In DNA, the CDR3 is TGTGCCAGCAGTCGGGACGCCACAACTAATGAAAAACTGTTTTTT.

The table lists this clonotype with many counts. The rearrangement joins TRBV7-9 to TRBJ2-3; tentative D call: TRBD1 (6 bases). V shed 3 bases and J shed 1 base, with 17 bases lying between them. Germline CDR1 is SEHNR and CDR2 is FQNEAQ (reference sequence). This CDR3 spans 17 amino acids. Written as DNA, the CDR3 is TGTGCCAGCAGCTTCCGACAGGCGGCTCACGGCACAGATACGCAGTATTTT. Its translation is CASSFRQAAHGTDTQYF.

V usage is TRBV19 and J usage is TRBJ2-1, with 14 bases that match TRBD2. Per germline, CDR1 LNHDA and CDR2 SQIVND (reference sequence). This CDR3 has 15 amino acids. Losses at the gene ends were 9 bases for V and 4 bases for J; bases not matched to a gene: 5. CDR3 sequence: CASSTSGGGYNEQFF. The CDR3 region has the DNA TGTGCCAGCTCGACTAGCGGGGGGGGTTACAATGAGCAGTTCTTC.

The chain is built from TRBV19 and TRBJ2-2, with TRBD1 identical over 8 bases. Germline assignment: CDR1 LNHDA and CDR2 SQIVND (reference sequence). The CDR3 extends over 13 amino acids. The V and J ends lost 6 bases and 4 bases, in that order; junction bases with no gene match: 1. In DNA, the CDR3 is TGTGCCAGTAGAACAGGGGGCACCGGGGAGCTGTTTTTT. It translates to CASRTGGTGELFF.

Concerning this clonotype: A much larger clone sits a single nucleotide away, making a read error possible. This chain's CDR3 is CASSTRSGQGAQYF. The CDR3 coding sequence is TGTGCCAGCAGCACCCGATCGGGACAGGGCGCCCAGTACTTC. The chain joins TRBV11-2 to TRBJ2-5; 9 nucleotides align to TRBD1. The junction had 10 bases not matched to a gene; V was cut back by 5 bases and J by 9 bases. CDR1 SGHAT and CDR2 FQNNGV come from the germline V gene. The CDR3 has 14 amino acids.

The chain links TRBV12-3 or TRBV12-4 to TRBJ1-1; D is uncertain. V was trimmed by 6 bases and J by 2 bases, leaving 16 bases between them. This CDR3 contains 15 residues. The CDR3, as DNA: TGTGCCAGCAGACCAACCTCAACACTTAACACTGAAGCTTTCTTT. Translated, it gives CASRPTSTLNTEAFF.

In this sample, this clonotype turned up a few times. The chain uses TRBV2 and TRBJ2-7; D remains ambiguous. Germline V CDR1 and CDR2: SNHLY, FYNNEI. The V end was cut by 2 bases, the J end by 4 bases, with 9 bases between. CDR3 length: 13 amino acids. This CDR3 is CASSERVSYEQYF. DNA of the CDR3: TGTGCCAGCAGTGAAAGGGTCTCGTACGAGCAGTACTTC. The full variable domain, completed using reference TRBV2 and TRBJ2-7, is EPEVTQTPSHQVTQMGQEVILRCVPISNHLYFYWYRQILGQKVEFLVSFYNNEISEKSEIFDDQFSVERPDGSNFTLKIRSTKLEDSAMYFCASSERVSYEQYFGPGTRLTVT.

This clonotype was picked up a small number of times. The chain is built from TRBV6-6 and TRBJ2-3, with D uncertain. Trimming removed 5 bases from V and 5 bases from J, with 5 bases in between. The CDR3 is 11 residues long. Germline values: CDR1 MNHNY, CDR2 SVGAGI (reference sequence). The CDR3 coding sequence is TGTGCCAGCAGTCCTGAAGATACGCAGTATTTT. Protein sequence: CASSPEDTQYF.

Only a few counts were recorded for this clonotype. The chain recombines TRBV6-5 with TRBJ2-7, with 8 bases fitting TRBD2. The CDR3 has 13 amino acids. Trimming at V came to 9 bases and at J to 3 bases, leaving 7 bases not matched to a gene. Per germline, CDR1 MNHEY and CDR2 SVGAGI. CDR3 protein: CASKPAGGYEQYF. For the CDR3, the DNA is TGTGCCAGTAAACCGGCGGGAGGCTACGAGCAGTACTTC.

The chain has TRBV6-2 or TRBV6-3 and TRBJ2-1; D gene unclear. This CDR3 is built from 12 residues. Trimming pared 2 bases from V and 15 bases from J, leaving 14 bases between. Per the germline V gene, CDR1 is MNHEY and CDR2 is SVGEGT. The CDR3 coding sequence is TGTGCCAGCAGTTACGATATCGGACCCCCGTTCTTC. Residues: CASSYDIGPPFF.

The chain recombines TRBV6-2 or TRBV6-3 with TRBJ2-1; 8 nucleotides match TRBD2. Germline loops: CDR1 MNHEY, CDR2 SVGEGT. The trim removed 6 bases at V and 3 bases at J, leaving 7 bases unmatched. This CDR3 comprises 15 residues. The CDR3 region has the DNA TGTGCCAGCAGACGACCGGGACTAGTCTACAATGAGCAGTTCTTC. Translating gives CASRRPGLVYNEQFF.

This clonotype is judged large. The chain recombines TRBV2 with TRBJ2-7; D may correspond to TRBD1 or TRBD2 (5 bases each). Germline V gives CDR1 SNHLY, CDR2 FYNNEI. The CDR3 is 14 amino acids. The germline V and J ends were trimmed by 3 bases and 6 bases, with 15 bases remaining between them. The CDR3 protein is CASSDGVLRGEQYF. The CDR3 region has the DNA TGTGCCAGCAGTGATGGAGTGCTGAGGGGCGAGCAGTACTTC.

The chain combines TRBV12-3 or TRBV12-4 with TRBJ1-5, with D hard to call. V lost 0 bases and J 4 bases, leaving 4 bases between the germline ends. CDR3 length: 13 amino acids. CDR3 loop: CASSLAPNQPQHF. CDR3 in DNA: TGTGCCAGCAGTTTAGCACCTAATCAGCCCCAGCATTTT.

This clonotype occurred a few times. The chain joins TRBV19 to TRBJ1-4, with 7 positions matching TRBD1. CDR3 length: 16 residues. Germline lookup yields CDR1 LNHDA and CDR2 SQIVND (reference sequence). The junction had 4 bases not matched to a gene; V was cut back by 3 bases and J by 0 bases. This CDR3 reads CASSMGQRATNEKLFF. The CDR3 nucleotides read TGTGCCAGTAGTATGGGACAGCGAGCAACTAATGAAAAACTGTTTTTT.

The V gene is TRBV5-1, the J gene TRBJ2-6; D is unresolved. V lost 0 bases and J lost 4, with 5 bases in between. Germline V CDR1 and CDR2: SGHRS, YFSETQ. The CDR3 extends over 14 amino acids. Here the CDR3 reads CASSLALGANVLTF. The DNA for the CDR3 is TGCGCCAGCAGCTTGGCTCTGGGGGCCAACGTCCTGACTTTC.

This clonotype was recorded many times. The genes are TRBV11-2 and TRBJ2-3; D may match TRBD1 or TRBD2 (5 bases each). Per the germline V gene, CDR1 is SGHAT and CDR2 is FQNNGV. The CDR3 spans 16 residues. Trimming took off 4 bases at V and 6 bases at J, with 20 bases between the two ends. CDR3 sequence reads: CASSSRTGTPRDTQYF. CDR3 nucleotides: TGTGCCAGCAGCTCGCGGACCGGGACGCCCAGGGATACGCAGTATTTT.

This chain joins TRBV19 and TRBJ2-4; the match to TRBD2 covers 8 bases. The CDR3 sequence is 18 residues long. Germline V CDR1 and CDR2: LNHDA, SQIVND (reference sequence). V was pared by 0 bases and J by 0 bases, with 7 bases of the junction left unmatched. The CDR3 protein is CASSIDRGGDLAKNIQYF. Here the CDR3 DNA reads TGTGCCAGTAGTATAGATCGGGGGGGAGATCTAGCCAAAAACATTCAGTACTTC.

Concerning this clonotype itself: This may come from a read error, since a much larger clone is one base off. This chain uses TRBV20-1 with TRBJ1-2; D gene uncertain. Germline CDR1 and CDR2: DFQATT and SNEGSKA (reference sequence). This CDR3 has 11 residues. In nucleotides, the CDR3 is TGCAGTGCTCTGGCTAACTATGGCTTCACCTTC. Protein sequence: CSALANYGFTF.

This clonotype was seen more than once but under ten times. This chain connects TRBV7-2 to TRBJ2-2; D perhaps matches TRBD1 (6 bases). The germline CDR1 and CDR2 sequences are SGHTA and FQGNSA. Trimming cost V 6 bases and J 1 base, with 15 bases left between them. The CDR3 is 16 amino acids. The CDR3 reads CASRSVGTQNTGELFF. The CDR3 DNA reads TGTGCCAGCAGGTCTGTGGGGACACAGAACACCGGGGAGCTGTTTTTT.

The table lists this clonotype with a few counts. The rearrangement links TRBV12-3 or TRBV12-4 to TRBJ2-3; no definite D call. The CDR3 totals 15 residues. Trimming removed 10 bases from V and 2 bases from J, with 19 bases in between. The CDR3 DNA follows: TGTGCCATCGCCAGGAGTAATGATTACACAGATACGCAGTATTTT. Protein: CAIARSNDYTDTQYF.

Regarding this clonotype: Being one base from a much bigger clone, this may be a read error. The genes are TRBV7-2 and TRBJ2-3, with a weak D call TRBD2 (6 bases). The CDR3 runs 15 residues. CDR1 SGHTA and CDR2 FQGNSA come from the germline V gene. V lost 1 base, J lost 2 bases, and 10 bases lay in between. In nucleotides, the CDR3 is TGTGCCAGCAGCTTAGGACTAGGAACCACAGATACGCAGTATTTT. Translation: CASSLGLGTTDTQYF. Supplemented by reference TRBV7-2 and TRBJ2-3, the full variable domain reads GAGVSQSPSNKVTEKGKDVELRCDPISGHTALYWYRQSLGQGLEFLIYFQGNSAPDKSGLPSDRFSAERTGGSVSTLTIQRTQQEDSAVYLCASSLGLGTTDTQYFGPGTRLTVL.

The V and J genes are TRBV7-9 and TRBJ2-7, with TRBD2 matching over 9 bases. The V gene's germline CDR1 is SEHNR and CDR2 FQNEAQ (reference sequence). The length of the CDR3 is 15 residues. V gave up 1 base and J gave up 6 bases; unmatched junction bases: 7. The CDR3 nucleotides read TGTGCCAGCAGCTTAGGTAGCGGGAGTAGGGGCGAGCAGTACTTC. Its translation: CASSLGSGSRGEQYF.

In DNA form, the CDR3 reads TGTGCCAGCAGCCGACAGGGGGCCGGCGAGCAGTACTTC. This sequence encodes CASSRQGAGEQYF. The chain uses TRBV5-6 and TRBJ2-7, with 10 bases fitting TRBD1. The CDR3 covers 13 residues. The J segment lost 6 bases and the V segment lost 4 bases, leaving 4 bases of the junction unmatched. CDR1 SGHDT and CDR2 YYEEEE come from the germline V gene.

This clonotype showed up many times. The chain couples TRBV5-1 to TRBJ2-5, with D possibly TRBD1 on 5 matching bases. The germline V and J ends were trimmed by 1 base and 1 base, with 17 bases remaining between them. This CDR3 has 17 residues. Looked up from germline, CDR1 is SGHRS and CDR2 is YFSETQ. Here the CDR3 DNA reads TGCGCCAGCAGCTTGTACGTGGGGCAGTCAGGCCAAGAGACCCAGTACTTC. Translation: CASSLYVGQSGQETQYF.

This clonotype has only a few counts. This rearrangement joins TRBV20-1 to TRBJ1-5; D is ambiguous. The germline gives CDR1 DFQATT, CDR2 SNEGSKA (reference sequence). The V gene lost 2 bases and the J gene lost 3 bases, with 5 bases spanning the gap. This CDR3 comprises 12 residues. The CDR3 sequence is CSARRSNQPQHF. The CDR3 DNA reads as TGCAGTGCTAGACGCTCCAATCAGCCCCAGCATTTT.

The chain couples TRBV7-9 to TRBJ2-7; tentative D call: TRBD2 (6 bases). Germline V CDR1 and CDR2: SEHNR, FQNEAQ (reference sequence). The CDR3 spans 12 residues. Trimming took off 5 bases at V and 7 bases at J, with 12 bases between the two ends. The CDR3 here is CASSAGLGEQYF. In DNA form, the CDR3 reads TGTGCCAGCAGCGCGGGACTCGGGGAGCAGTACTTC.

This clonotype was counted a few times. CDR3 region: CSARGDRKAGELFF. The CDR3 DNA follows: TGCAGTGCTAGAGGAGACAGGAAAGCCGGGGAGCTGTTTTTT. V gene TRBV20-1 combines with J gene TRBJ2-2; the D gene is possibly TRBD1 (6 bases). Germline values: CDR1 DFQATT, CDR2 SNEGSKA (reference sequence). The CDR3 spans 14 residues. Trimming left V 1 base short and J 6 bases short, with 12 bases between.

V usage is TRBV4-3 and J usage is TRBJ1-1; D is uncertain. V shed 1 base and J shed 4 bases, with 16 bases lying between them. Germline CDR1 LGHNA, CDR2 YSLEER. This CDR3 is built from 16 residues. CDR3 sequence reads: CASSQAHFLLGTEAFF. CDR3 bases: TGCGCCAGCAGCCAAGCCCACTTCCTTCTTGGCACTGAAGCTTTCTTT.

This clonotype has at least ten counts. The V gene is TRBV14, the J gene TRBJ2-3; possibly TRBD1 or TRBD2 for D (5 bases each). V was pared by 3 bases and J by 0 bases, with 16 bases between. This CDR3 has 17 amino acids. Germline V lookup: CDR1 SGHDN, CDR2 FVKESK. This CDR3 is CASSHFRDLISTDTQYF. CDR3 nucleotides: TGTGCCAGCAGCCATTTTAGGGACCTGATTAGCACAGATACGCAGTATTTT. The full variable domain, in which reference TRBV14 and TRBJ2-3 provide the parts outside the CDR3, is EAGVTQFPSHSVIEKGQTVTLRCDPISGHDNLYWYRRVMGKEIKFLLHFVKESKQDESGMPNNRFLAERTGGTYSTLKVQPAELEDSGVYFCASSHFRDLISTDTQYFGPGTRLTVL.

The CDR3 here is CASGGLAGGEQFF. The CDR3 nucleotides read TGTGCCAGCGGTGGGCTAGCGGGAGGTGAGCAGTTCTTC. The V call is TRBV2, the J call TRBJ2-1; 11 nucleotides agree with TRBD2. Germline V gives CDR1 SNHLY, CDR2 FYNNEI. CDR3 length: 13 residues. J gave up 9 bases and V 8 bases, and 6 bases lay outside the gene matches.

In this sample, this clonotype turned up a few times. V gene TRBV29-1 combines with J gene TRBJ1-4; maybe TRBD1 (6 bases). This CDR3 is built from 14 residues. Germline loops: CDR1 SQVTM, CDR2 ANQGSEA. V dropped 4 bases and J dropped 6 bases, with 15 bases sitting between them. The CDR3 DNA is TGCAGCGTTGGAGTCGGAGCAGGGGATGAAAAACTGTTTTTT. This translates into CSVGVGAGDEKLFF.